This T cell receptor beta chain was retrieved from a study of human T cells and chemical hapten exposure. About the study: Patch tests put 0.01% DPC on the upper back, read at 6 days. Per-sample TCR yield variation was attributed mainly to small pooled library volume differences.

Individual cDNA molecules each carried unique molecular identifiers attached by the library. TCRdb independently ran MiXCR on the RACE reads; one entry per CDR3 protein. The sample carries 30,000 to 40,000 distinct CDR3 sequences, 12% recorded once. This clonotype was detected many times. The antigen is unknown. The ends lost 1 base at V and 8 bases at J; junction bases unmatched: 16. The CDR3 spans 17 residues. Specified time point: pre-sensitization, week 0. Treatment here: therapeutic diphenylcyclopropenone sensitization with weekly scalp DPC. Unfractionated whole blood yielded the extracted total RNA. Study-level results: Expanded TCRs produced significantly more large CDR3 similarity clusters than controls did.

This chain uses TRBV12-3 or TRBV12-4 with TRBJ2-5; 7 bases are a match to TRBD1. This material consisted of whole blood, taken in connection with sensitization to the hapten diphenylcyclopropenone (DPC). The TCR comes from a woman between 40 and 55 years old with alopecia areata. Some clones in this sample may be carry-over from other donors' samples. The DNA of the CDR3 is TGTGCCAGCAGTTTAGGAACGACAGGGACGTCCTTGGGCACCCAGTACTTC. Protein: CASSLGTTGTSLGTQYF.